Presented here are 30 T cell receptor beta chains from one specimen sequenced in a study of T-cell reconstitution after alpha-beta-depleted transplantation in children. Unique molecular identifiers were used in preparing the TCRbeta library. TCRdb called the PCR reads again in MiXCR, with one record for every CDR3 protein. The table has some 350,000 distinct CDR3 sequences, around 10% seen once. The sequencing here drew on PBMCs from the stem cell graft donor, taken from the stem cell graft. The receptor source for this set is a human donor who donated a stem cell graft to a child with acute lymphoblastic leukemia.

The V and J genes are TRBV29-1 and TRBJ1-2, with D uncertain. Germline V gene data show CDR1 as SQVTM and CDR2 as ANQGSEA. Between the trimmed V and J ends, which lost 1 base and 7 bases, there was a span of 16 bases. The CDR3 length is 14 residues. As DNA, the CDR3 is TGCAGCGTTGAAGGGTTCGGAGTGGGCCTTGGCTACACCTTC. Translating it yields CSVEGFGVGLGYTF.

J is TRBJ1-1 and V is TRBV28, with 8 bases identical to TRBD1. The germline V gene has CDR1 MDHEN and CDR2 SYDVKM. The length of the CDR3 is 16 residues. The junction had 19 bases not matched to a gene; V was cut back by 5 bases and J by 11 bases. CDR3 residues: CASSKITERNSGGAFF. The CDR3 DNA reads TGTGCCAGCAGTAAAATCACAGAACGGAATTCAGGGGGCGCTTTCTTT.

This clonotype was detected a few times. V gene TRBV5-1 combines with J gene TRBJ2-1, with 12 bases lining up with TRBD2. The CDR3 has 16 residues. In germline, CDR1 is SGHRS, CDR2 YFSETQ. V trimming: 0 bases; J trimming: 6 bases; junction bases outside the gene matches: 4. This CDR3 reads CASSLAGTSGFNEQFF. CDR3 DNA sequence: TGCGCCAGCAGCTTGGCCGGGACTAGCGGGTTCAATGAGCAGTTCTTC.

Only a few counts were recorded for this clonotype. The V gene is TRBV2, the J gene TRBJ1-2; D is ambiguous. The CDR3 covers 16 residues. Germline assignment: CDR1 SNHLY and CDR2 FYNNEI. Trimming took 1 base from V and 2 from J, leaving 14 bases between them. CDR3 nucleotides: TGTGCCAGCAGTGAAGTTCGGGAGGCCCCAAACTATGGCTACACCTTC. It specifies CASSEVREAPNYGYTF.

This sequence joins TRBV14 and TRBJ1-6; D not resolved. Germline assignment: CDR1 SGHDN and CDR2 FVKESK. CDR3 length: 19 residues. Trimming removed 5 bases at V and 0 bases at J, with 20 bases between. As DNA, the CDR3 is TGTGCCAGCAGCTCGATCCCCCCTGGGCGCCGCTCCTATAATTCACCCCTCCACTTT. Translating gives CASSSIPPGRRSYNSPLHF. Based on the CDR3 plus reference TRBV14 and TRBJ1-6, the full variable domain is EAGVTQFPSHSVIEKGQTVTLRCDPISGHDNLYWYRRVMGKEIKFLLHFVKESKQDESGMPNNRFLAERTGGTYSTLKVQPAELEDSGVYFCASSSIPPGRRSYNSPLHFGNGTRLTVT.

This clonotype was seen more than once but under ten times. The chain has TRBV5-1 and TRBJ1-2; 10 nucleotides align to TRBD1. Germline trimming cut 4 bases from V and 4 bases from J; bases unmatched to any gene: 7. Looked up from germline, CDR1 is SGHRS and CDR2 is YFSETQ. The CDR3 length is 15 residues. This CDR3 reads CASSSADRGLYGYTF. DNA for the CDR3: TGCGCCAGCAGCAGTGCCGACAGGGGGCTCTATGGCTACACCTTC.

This clonotype was seen ten or more times. V usage is TRBV14 and J usage is TRBJ2-7, with 11 bases lining up with TRBD2. CDR1 is SGHDN and CDR2 is FVKESK in the germline V gene. This CDR3 region has 15 residues. Unmatched junction bases numbered 5, after V lost 3 bases and J lost 4 bases. This CDR3 reads CASSQGLAALYEQYF. The CDR3 nucleotides are TGTGCCAGCAGCCAGGGACTAGCGGCCCTATACGAGCAGTACTTC.

The table lists this clonotype with many counts. At one end the junction does not follow the germline gene, possibly because of a read error. This sequence joins TRBV7-3 and TRBJ1-5; 7 bases match TRBD1. CDR1 is SGHTA, CDR2 FQGTGA, per germline. The CDR3 is made up of 11 amino acids. The CDR3: CADRANQPQHF. The CDR3 DNA follows: TGCGCTGACAGGGCTAATCAGCCCCAGCATTTT.

V is TRBV12-3 or TRBV12-4 and J is TRBJ1-1, with a weak D call TRBD1 (5 bases). The CDR3 spans 17 residues. Trimming left V 0 bases short and J 6 bases short, with 20 bases between. The chain's CDR3 is CASSLAVGARLDPEAFF. The CDR3 DNA reads as TGTGCCAGCAGTTTAGCGGTCGGGGCGCGGTTGGACCCTGAAGCTTTCTTT.

This clonotype was picked up many times. The chain couples TRBV24-1 to TRBJ2-5, with D tentatively TRBD2 (6 bases). V lost 7 bases and J lost 1, with 9 bases in between. Germline V gene data show CDR1 as KGHDR and CDR2 as SFDVKD. This CDR3 comprises 13 residues. The CDR3 nucleotides are TGTGCCACCAGCGCCGGGGGCCAAGAGACCCAGTACTTC. It specifies CATSAGGQETQYF.

There are a few counts of this clonotype. The V call is TRBV7-9, the J call TRBJ1-2; no definite D call. The CDR3 is 15 amino acids. Between the trimmed V and J ends, which lost 1 base and 1 base, there was a span of 10 bases. The germline gives CDR1 SEHNR, CDR2 FQNEAQ (reference sequence). The CDR3 sequence is CASSLVKALNYGYTF. The CDR3 DNA reads as TGTGCCAGCAGCTTAGTTAAAGCCCTTAACTATGGCTACACCTTC.

This clonotype was seen more than once but under ten times. The genes are TRBV4-3 and TRBJ2-7; the match to TRBD2 covers 9 bases. Losses at the gene ends were 3 bases for V and 2 bases for J; bases not matched to a gene: 2. The CDR3 runs to 14 residues. Germline CDR1 is LGHNA and CDR2 is YSLEER. The DNA for the CDR3 is TGCGCCAGCAGCCAGTGGACTAGCGCCTACGAGCAGTACTTC. This sequence encodes CASSQWTSAYEQYF.

At least ten counts were recorded for this clonotype. The chain combines TRBV5-6 with TRBJ2-7; no definite D call. Germline loops: CDR1 SGHDT, CDR2 YYEEEE. The CDR3 totals 12 residues. V shed 0 bases and J shed 2 bases, with 3 bases lying between them. In DNA, the CDR3 is TGTGCCAGCAGCTTGGTAACCTACGAGCAGTACTTC. Residues: CASSLVTYEQYF. The whole variable domain, remainder taken from reference TRBV5-6 and TRBJ2-7, is DAGVTQSPTHLIKTRGQQVTLRCSPKSGHDTVSWYQQALGQGPQFIFQYYEEEERQRGNFPDRFSGHQFPNYSSELNVNALLLGDSALYLCASSLVTYEQYFGPGTRLTVT.

J is TRBJ1-2 and V is TRBV7-9; 10 bases line up with TRBD1. Trimming took 5 bases from V and 5 from J; bases not matched to a gene: 8. Per germline, CDR1 SEHNR and CDR2 FQNEAQ (reference sequence). This CDR3 is 15 amino acids long. The CDR3 sequence is CASSPTGTGAYGYTF. The CDR3 region has the DNA TGTGCCAGCAGCCCAACCGGGACAGGGGCATATGGCTACACCTTC.

In regard to this clonotype: The junction departs from the called germline gene at one end, perhaps through a read error. V gene TRBV20-1 combines with J gene TRBJ1-6; possible D gene TRBD1, 6 bases. The germline CDR1 and CDR2 sequences are DFQATT and SNEGSKA (reference sequence). The CDR3 sequence is 16 residues long. CDR3 sequence reads: CCARDGGAGGNSPLHF. The CDR3 DNA is TGCTGTGCTAGAGATGGAGGTGCGGGGGGCAATTCACCCCTCCACTTT.

V gene TRBV7-9 combines with J gene TRBJ2-7, with TRBD2 matching 7 bases. The CDR3 runs 13 residues. Trimming at V came to 8 bases and at J to 4 bases, leaving 8 bases not matched to a gene. Germline V gives CDR1 SEHNR, CDR2 FQNEAQ (reference sequence). The CDR3 region is CASGRGLEYEQYF. CDR3 coding DNA: TGTGCCAGCGGCCGCGGACTAGAATACGAGCAGTACTTC.

The chain uses TRBV9 and TRBJ2-5, with D possibly TRBD1 on 6 matching bases. V gave up 0 bases and J gave up 1 base, with 13 bases separating them. The CDR3 consists of 16 residues. Looked up from germline, CDR1 is SGDLS and CDR2 is YYNGEE. The CDR3 loop reads CASSVAGSRGQETQYF. CDR3 nucleotide sequence: TGTGCCAGCAGCGTAGCGGGTTCCAGGGGCCAAGAGACCCAGTACTTC. Full variable domain (rest looked up from reference TRBV9 and TRBJ2-5): DSGVTQTPKHLITATGQRVTLRCSPRSGDLSVYWYQQSLDQGLQFLIQYYNGEERAKGNILERFSAQQFPDLHSELNLSSLELGDSALYFCASSVAGSRGQETQYFGPGTRLLVL.

V is TRBV2 and J is TRBJ2-3; 8 positions agree with TRBD1. Germline CDR1 and CDR2: SNHLY and FYNNEI. J was trimmed by 2 bases and V by 6 bases; bases with no gene match: 4. The CDR3 consists of 14 residues. For the CDR3, the DNA is TGTGCCAGCAGGCGGGACAGGACCACAGATACGCAGTATTTT. Its protein is CASRRDRTTDTQYF.

The V and J genes are TRBV28 and TRBJ2-2; 10 nucleotides line up with TRBD1. Trimming at V came to 2 bases and at J to 8 bases, leaving 11 bases not matched to a gene. The CDR3 has 17 residues. Germline CDR1 reads MDHEN; CDR2 reads SYDVKM. The CDR3 region is CASSLRWDRGHAGELFF. As DNA, the CDR3 is TGTGCCAGCAGTTTACGGTGGGACAGGGGCCACGCTGGGGAGCTGTTTTTT.

This clonotype was observed at least ten times. The chain carries TRBV20-1 and TRBJ1-5; 11 bases are a match to TRBD1. V lost 2 bases to trimming and J lost 5 bases; unmatched junction nucleotides: 5. Germline CDR1 reads DFQATT; CDR2 reads SNEGSKA (reference sequence). The CDR3 runs 15 residues. The CDR3 DNA reads as TGCAGTGCTAGACCCCCGGGACAGGGGGATCAGCCCCAGCATTTT. Its translation: CSARPPGQGDQPQHF.

Concerning this clonotype itself: A clone one base away is much larger, so this may be a read error. This chain joins TRBV29-1 and TRBJ2-2, with 7 bases matching TRBD2. The CDR3 is made up of 11 amino acids. Germline loops: CDR1 SQVTM, CDR2 ANQGSEA. The CDR3 sequence is CSVAASGDLFF. The CDR3 DNA reads TGCAGCGTTGCGGCCAGCGGGGACCTGTTTTTT.

The chain combines TRBV3-1 with TRBJ2-1; D possibly corresponds to TRBD1 (7 bases). V shed 11 bases and J shed 2 bases, with 28 bases lying between them. Germline V CDR1 and CDR2: LGHDT, YNNKEL (reference sequence). CDR3 size: 18 residues. The CDR3, as DNA: TGTGCCTGCTGTGGTGTAGACAGGGACTTAATGACCTACAATGAGCAGTTCTTC. This sequence encodes CACCGVDRDLMTYNEQFF.

The chain joins TRBV7-9 to TRBJ2-2; possibly TRBD2 for D (5 bases). The germline gives CDR1 SEHNR, CDR2 FQNEAQ (reference sequence). The CDR3 length is 15 residues. The V end lost 4 bases, the J end lost 7 bases, and 16 bases lay between the germline ends. The CDR3 DNA sequence: TGTGCCAGCAGCTCAAACCTCGGGGTAGTCGGGGAGCTGTTTTTT. It is translated as CASSSNLGVVGELFF.

The genes are TRBV4-3 and TRBJ2-1; D is uncertain. Germline CDR1 and CDR2: LGHNA and YSLEER. The CDR3 has 16 amino acids. V shed 0 bases and J shed 0 bases, with 9 bases lying between them. This CDR3 reads CASSQEIRHSYNEQFF. DNA for the CDR3: TGCGCCAGCAGCCAAGAAATCAGGCACTCCTACAATGAGCAGTTCTTC.

This clonotype has more than one count but fewer than ten. V is TRBV5-1 and J is TRBJ2-2; 7 nucleotides align to TRBD1. Unmatched junction bases numbered 6, after V lost 4 bases and J lost 6 bases. CDR3 length: 14 residues. Germline-derived CDR1 and CDR2 are SGHRS and YFSETQ. CDR3 sequence (DNA): TGCGCCAGCAGCATTCCACAGGGGCCCGGGGAGCTGTTTTTT. Its translation is CASSIPQGPGELFF. Filled out from reference TRBV5-1 and TRBJ2-2, the complete variable domain reads KAGVTQTPRYLIKTRGQQVTLSCSPISGHRSVSWYQQTPGQGLQFLFEYFSETQRNKGNFPGRFSGRQFSNSRSEMNVSTLELGDSALYLCASSIPQGPGELFFGEGSRLTVL.

In its sample, this clonotype was seen a few times. The chain is built from TRBV12-3 or TRBV12-4 and TRBJ2-7; tentatively, D is TRBD2 (5 bases). The CDR3 sequence is 14 residues long. V was cut by 2 bases and J by 5 bases, with 13 bases left in between. CDR3 bases: TGTGCCAGCAGTTTAACGGGAATCGGGGACGAGCAGTACTTC. It codes for CASSLTGIGDEQYF.

In this sample, this clonotype turned up a few times. The J gene is TRBJ2-7, the V gene TRBV7-9; tentatively, D is TRBD1 or TRBD2 (6 bases each). Germline values: CDR1 SEHNR, CDR2 FQNEAQ (reference sequence). Trimming stripped 2 bases from V and 1 base from J, with 15 bases between. The CDR3 contains 16 residues. The CDR3 sequence: CASSLRGGTRSYEQYF. The CDR3 coding sequence is TGTGCCAGCAGCTTAAGAGGGGGGACCAGATCCTACGAGCAGTACTTC.

This clonotype was counted ten times or more. This sequence joins TRBV4-3 and TRBJ2-3; a possible D gene is TRBD1 (5 bases). Trimming cost V 5 bases and J 2 bases, with 8 bases left between them. The CDR3 extends over 13 amino acids. Germline-derived CDR1 and CDR2 are LGHNA and YSLEER. CDR3 DNA sequence: TGCGCCAGCAGCGTACAGGTCACAGATACGCAGTATTTT. This translates into CASSVQVTDTQYF.

The chain links TRBV20-1 to TRBJ2-7; possibly TRBD2 for D (5 bases). Trimming removed 1 base from V and 4 bases from J, with 20 bases in between. Germline CDR1 is DFQATT and CDR2 is SNEGSKA (reference sequence). This CDR3 is 16 amino acids long. In DNA, the CDR3 is TGCAGTGCTAGAGCCTTGGACTCCCCAACTGTATACGAGCAGTACTTC. It translates to CSARALDSPTVYEQYF.

The J gene is TRBJ2-5, the V gene TRBV7-3; TRBD2 matches at 11 bases. V gave up 10 bases and J gave up 5 bases; unmatched junction bases: 9. CDR1 is SGHTA and CDR2 is FQGTGA in the germline V gene. This CDR3 region has 14 residues. This CDR3 is CATSTSGSSETQYF. The CDR3 region has the DNA TGTGCCACTTCTACTAGCGGGAGTTCCGAGACCCAGTACTTC.